This T cell receptor (beta chain) stems from a study of T-cell reconstitution after alpha-beta-depleted transplantation in children. General study findings and limits: By about two months after transplant, alpha-beta T cells reportedly arose from several hundred graft clones that had expanded. T-cell counts and diversity at one year post-transplant came mainly from newly produced T cells.

CDR1 is SGHRS, CDR2 YFSETQ, per germline. The CDR3 runs to 13 residues. Deletions cut 3 bases from V and 4 bases from J, with 11 bases between. TCRbeta library construction was performed incorporating unique molecular identifiers. TCRdb re-called the PCR reads with MiXCR, one entry per CDR3 protein. The sample holds over 200,000 distinct CDR3 sequences, around a sixth seen once. Points on this clonotype: Its target is not known.

Sequenced material: PBMCs, mostly from graft donor cells, taken 360 days after TCRalphabeta/CD19-depleted stem cell transplant. The V gene is TRBV5-1, the J gene TRBJ2-7; no definite D call. This TCR came from a male patient aged 2-15 years who had a stem cell transplant for acute lymphoblastic leukemia, so the T cells may come from the graft donor. DNA of the CDR3: TGCGCCAGCAGCTATTTGGATAAATACGAGCAGTACTTC. Protein product: CASSYLDKYEQYF.